This T cell receptor beta chain was sequenced for a study of T cells in localized non-small cell lung cancer. Sequencing used immunoSEQ multiplex PCR; TCRdb keeps in-frame clones, though not all of them. The table has roughly 40,000 clones, 80% to 90% seen once. The study's findings and limits: Longer overall survival associated with higher blood T cell density; shorter survival with higher adjacent-lung clonality.

About this clone: Its antigen is currently unknown.

V shed 4 bases, J shed 4 bases, and the junction held 9 bases outside the gene matches. CDR1 and CDR2 from the germline V gene are MNHNS and SASEGT. The CDR3 is made up of 16 amino acids. The V gene is TRBV6-1, the J gene TRBJ2-7; 11 positions agree with TRBD1. Sequenced material: peripheral blood, taken before any cancer treatment. The source of this sequence is a woman aged 35 to 70 with stage I lung adenocarcinoma. In DNA, the CDR3 is TGTGCCAGCAGTGGAGTACCCGGGACAGGGGGGTACGAGCAGTACTTC. This gives the protein CASSGVPGTGGYEQYF.